The 18 T cell receptor beta chains given below trace back to one sample, sequenced in a study of T cell responses to AZD1222 COVID-19 vaccine. Method: immunoSEQ multiplex PCR; TCRdb's copy keeps in-frame clones and lacks some. The profile shows 90,000 to 150,000 clones, about 86% of them singletons. Specimen: peripheral blood, collected 28 days after the second AZD1222 dose. Every receptor here comes from an adult who received the AZD1222 COVID-19 vaccine.

The chain joins TRBV28 to TRBJ1-1, with D possibly TRBD1 on 5 matching bases. This CDR3 is built from 11 residues. CDR1 and CDR2 (germline): MDHEN, SYDVKM. The CDR3 spells CAAGALTEAFF. The CDR3 nucleotides are TGTGCGGCCGGGGCCCTCACTGAAGCTTTCTTT.

This clone was picked up a small number of times. This chain joins TRBV5-1 and TRBJ2-1, with 7 bases that match TRBD2. CDR1 SGHRS and CDR2 YFSETQ come from the germline V gene. The CDR3 spans 16 residues. Losses at the gene ends were 0 bases for V and 4 bases for J; bases not matched to a gene: 7. The CDR3, as DNA: TGCGCCAGCAGCTTGGCTGGCGGGGGTACTTACAATGAGCAGTTCTTC. It codes for CASSLAGGGTYNEQFF.

The rearrangement uses TRBV28 and TRBJ1-4; TRBD1 agrees at 8 bases. This CDR3 region has 16 residues. J was trimmed by 7 bases and V by 3 bases; bases with no gene match: 10. Germline V gene data show CDR1 as MDHEN and CDR2 as SYDVKM. CDR3 residues: CASSLDADRGGEKLFF. The CDR3 region has the DNA TGTGCCAGCAGTTTGGACGCTGACAGGGGAGGTGAAAAACTGTTTTTT.

The V and J genes are TRBV7-9 and TRBJ2-1; D uncertain. Germline V gene data show CDR1 as SEHNR and CDR2 as FQNEAQ (reference sequence). CDR3 size: 12 residues. The ends were cut back, 3 bases at V and 10 bases at J, with 10 bases in the middle. In nucleotides, the CDR3 is TGTGCCAGCAGCTTTTCGGGTGGCGAGCAGTTCTTC. Translated: CASSFSGGEQFF.

This sequence joins TRBV4-3 and TRBJ2-7; D remains unclear. Germline-derived CDR1 and CDR2 are LGHNA and YSLEER. The CDR3 totals 13 residues. With 0 bases removed from V and 3 bases from J, the gap between germline ends came to 6 bases. The CDR3 nucleotides are TGCGCCAGCAGCCAAGATATCGGCTACGAGCAGTACTTC. Its translation is CASSQDIGYEQYF.

This clone was found once. This sequence joins TRBV5-5 and TRBJ1-2, with D possibly TRBD1 on 5 matching bases. V was trimmed by 4 bases and J by 8 bases, leaving 15 bases between them. There are 13 residues in the CDR3. Per germline, CDR1 SGHKS and CDR2 YYEKEE (reference sequence). The CDR3 DNA sequence: TGTGCCAGCAGCCATCCCGGGACTCAAGGCTACACCTTC. Translation gives CASSHPGTQGYTF.

The chain employs TRBV28 and TRBJ1-1; maybe TRBD1 (6 bases). Germline CDR1 and CDR2: MDHEN and SYDVKM. There are 13 residues in the CDR3. V lost 5 bases and J lost 6, with 13 bases in between. This chain's CDR3 is CASSQGLPSEAFF. Written as DNA, the CDR3 is TGTGCCAGCAGTCAGGGGCTCCCGTCTGAAGCTTTCTTT.

The rearrangement links TRBV6-2 or TRBV6-3 to TRBJ1-5, with 7 bases aligning to TRBD1. This CDR3 is 18 amino acids long. Germline V lookup: CDR1 MNHEY, CDR2 SVGEGT. V gave up 5 bases and J gave up 0 bases; unmatched junction bases: 13. CDR3 sequence reads: CASSAPGQQFYSNQPQHF. As DNA, the CDR3 is TGTGCCAGCAGTGCCCCGGGACAGCAATTCTATAGCAATCAGCCCCAGCATTTT.

The chain uses TRBV19 and TRBJ2-7, with unresolved D. The CDR3 has 10 residues. V was cut by 8 bases and J by 2 bases, with 4 bases left in between. Looked up from germline, CDR1 is LNHDA and CDR2 is SQIVND (reference sequence). The CDR3: CASPPYEQYF. In DNA, the CDR3 is TGTGCCAGTCCCCCCTACGAGCAGTACTTC.

This clone was seen a few times. This CDR3 is CASSRDRGRSDYGYTF. The CDR3 DNA sequence: TGTGCCAGCAGCCGGGACAGGGGAAGGTCGGACTATGGCTACACCTTC. V is TRBV7-9 and J is TRBJ1-2, with TRBD1 matching 10 bases. With 5 bases clipped from V and 3 bases from J, the junction kept 9 bases outside the gene matches. This CDR3 contains 16 residues. Germline V CDR1 and CDR2: SEHNR, FQNEAQ (reference sequence).

V is TRBV9 and J is TRBJ2-3; D uncertain. V lost 0 bases to trimming and J lost 0 bases, with 14 bases between them. Looked up from germline, CDR1 is SGDLS and CDR2 is YYNGEE. This CDR3 region has 17 residues. CDR3 nucleotide sequence: TGTGCCAGCAGCGTAGATGCACAGTGGGGAAGCACAGATACGCAGTATTTT. Translating it yields CASSVDAQWGSTDTQYF.

This sequence joins TRBV25-1 and TRBJ2-7; D may be TRBD1 (6 bases). This CDR3 is 12 amino acids long. Germline-derived CDR1 and CDR2 are MGHDK and SYGVNS. With 4 bases removed from V and 2 bases from J, the gap between germline ends came to 6 bases. CDR3 in amino acids: CASSAGAYEQYF. CDR3 nucleotide sequence: TGTGCCAGCAGTGCAGGGGCCTACGAGCAGTACTTC.

This chain joins TRBV18 and TRBJ2-3; D is tentatively TRBD1 or TRBD2 (5 bases each). This CDR3 has 11 residues. Germline CDR1 reads KGHSH; CDR2 reads LQKENI. V shed 3 bases and J shed 9 bases, with 7 bases lying between them. Here the CDR3 reads CASSPRETQYF. The DNA for the CDR3 is TGTGCCAGCTCACCCAGGGAGACGCAGTATTTT.

This clone was counted between two and nine times. Sequence at one end of the junction differs from germline and may be a read error. The chain joins TRBV9 to TRBJ1-3; 7 bases are a match to TRBD1. This CDR3 spans 14 amino acids. Looked up from germline, CDR1 is SGDLS and CDR2 is YYNGEE. The CDR3 sequence: CASSDPLQPGTEDF. The CDR3 DNA reads as TGTGCCAGCAGCGACCCCCTCCAGCCAGGGACAGAGGATTTT.

The J gene is TRBJ1-2, the V gene TRBV18, with D unresolved. This CDR3 has 16 residues. Germline V CDR1 and CDR2: KGHSH, LQKENI. V was pared by 2 bases and J by 0 bases, with 13 bases between. CDR3 DNA: TGTGCCAGCTCACCAGGACCGCGACTAGCTAACTATGGCTACACCTTC. Amino acids: CASSPGPRLANYGYTF.

This clone was counted a few times. The V and J genes are TRBV12-3 or TRBV12-4 and TRBJ1-6; no clear D. This CDR3 spans 13 amino acids. V was trimmed by 5 bases and J by 7 bases, leaving 9 bases between them. The DNA for the CDR3 is TGTGCCAGCAGTCGTACCCCGAATTCACCCCTCCACTTT. Translating gives CASSRTPNSPLHF.

In this sample, this clone turned up once. The CDR3 loop is CASSLSTGSQPQHF. The CDR3 DNA reads TGTGCCAGCAGCTTAAGTACAGGGAGTCAGCCCCAGCATTTT. This sequence joins TRBV7-9 and TRBJ1-5; D is perhaps TRBD1 (6 bases). V was clipped by 2 bases and J by 6 bases, with 11 bases between them. The CDR3 is made up of 14 amino acids. CDR1 SEHNR and CDR2 FQNEAQ come from the germline V gene (reference sequence).

This chain connects TRBV29-1 to TRBJ2-1; D perhaps matches TRBD2 (6 bases). This CDR3 is 12 amino acids long. With 3 bases removed from V and 8 bases from J, the gap between germline ends came to 11 bases. CDR1 and CDR2 (germline): SQVTM, ANQGSEA. The CDR3 spells CSVDWGVDEQFF. The DNA of the CDR3 is TGCAGCGTTGATTGGGGGGTCGATGAGCAGTTCTTC.